A selection of T cell receptor beta chains follows, all from one sample in a study of control samples from healthy donors and cancer patients. Using immunoSEQ multiplex PCR, the repertoire was profiled, and TCRdb retains in-frame clones only, with some absent. The table includes 180,000 or so clones, 75% to 95% detected once. Sequencing input: blood. Every receptor here comes from a woman in her thirties in good health. CDR3s include the opening cysteine and the closing phenylalanine or tryptophan. The D gene is left open where the match is weak. Part of the rows lack a size; the others show once, few, many or a class for expanded clones.

V gene: TRBV7-3
clone size: .
D gene: TRBD2
J gene: TRBJ2-1
CDR3 DNA: TGTGCCAGCAGCTTACTAGCGGGGCCCTACAATGAGCAGTTCTTC
CDR3 protein: CASSLLAGPYNEQFF

V gene: TRBV20-1
clone size: .
D gene: .
J gene: TRBJ2-5
CDR3 DNA: TGCAGTGCTACAGGTGGAGAGACCCAGTACTTC
CDR3 protein: CSATGGETQYF

V gene: TRBV7-9
clone size: .
D gene: .
J gene: TRBJ2-1
CDR3 DNA: TGTGCCAGCAGCCAAACGGGGAGCTCCTACAATGAGCAGTTCTTC
CDR3 protein: CASSQTGSSYNEQFF

V gene: TRBV19
clone size: .
D gene: TRBD1
J gene: TRBJ1-2
CDR3 DNA: TGTGCCAGTACCCCGACAGGGTTCTTTGGCTACACCTTC
CDR3 protein: CASTPTGFFGYTF

V gene: TRBV5-1
clone size: .
D gene: .
J gene: TRBJ1-1
CDR3 DNA: TGCGCCAGCAGCGGGACGGAAGAATTGAACACTGAAGCTTTCTTT
CDR3 protein: CASSGTEELNTEAFF

V gene: TRBV18
clone size: .
D gene: TRBD1
J gene: TRBJ1-4
CDR3 DNA: TGTGCCAGCTCACCCGGCAGGGGGGAAAAACTGTTTTTT
CDR3 protein: CASSPGRGEKLFF

V gene: TRBV15
clone size: .
D gene: .
J gene: TRBJ1-3
CDR3 DNA: TGTGCCACCAGCAGAGATTCGGGGGCGCATGGAAACACCATATATTTT
CDR3 protein: CATSRDSGAHGNTIYF

V gene: TRBV10-3
clone size: .
D gene: TRBD2
J gene: TRBJ2-3
CDR3 DNA: TGTGCCATCGCAAAAACTAGCGGCAGCACAGATACGCAGTATTTT
CDR3 protein: CAIAKTSGSTDTQYF

V gene: TRBV19
clone size: .
D gene: TRBD1
J gene: TRBJ1-5
CDR3 DNA: TGTGCCAGTAGTATTAGACAGGGGGCGAGCAATCAGCCCCAGCATTTT
CDR3 protein: CASSIRQGASNQPQHF

V gene: TRBV7-9
clone size: .
D gene: .
J gene: TRBJ2-5
CDR3 DNA: TGTGCCAGCAGCTTATCTGGAGGGATACAGGGAGAGACCCAGTACTTC
CDR3 protein: CASSLSGGIQGETQYF

V gene: TRBV7-9
clone size: .
D gene: .
J gene: TRBJ2-1
CDR3 DNA: TGTGCCAGCAGCTTAGCCAATGAGCAGTTCTTC
CDR3 protein: CASSLANEQFF

V gene: TRBV29-1
clone size: .
D gene: TRBD2
J gene: TRBJ2-7
CDR3 DNA: TGCAGCGTGGCCGGGGTGGAGCGGGAGGCCGAGCAGTACTTC
CDR3 protein: CSVAGVEREAEQYF

V gene: TRBV5-1
clone size: .
D gene: TRBD2
J gene: TRBJ2-3
CDR3 DNA: TGCGCCAGCAGCCTGAGCGGGGGACATAGCACAGATACGCAGTATTTT
CDR3 protein: CASSLSGGHSTDTQYF

V gene: TRBV4-2
clone size: .
D gene: .
J gene: TRBJ2-5
CDR3 DNA: TGTGCCAGCAGCCTCGAACAAGAGACCCAGTACTTC
CDR3 protein: CASSLEQETQYF

V gene: TRBV12-5
clone size: .
D gene: .
J gene: TRBJ1-1
CDR3 DNA: TGTGCTAGTGGTTTGTATGCTGAAGCTTTCTTT
CDR3 protein: CASGLYAEAFF

V gene: TRBV6-1
clone size: .
D gene: TRBD2
J gene: TRBJ2-1
CDR3 DNA: TGTGCCAGCAGTGACGGACTAGCGGGGGTCAGCTCCTACAATGAGCAGTTCTTC
CDR3 protein: CASSDGLAGVSSYNEQFF

V gene: TRBV19
clone size: .
D gene: TRBD2
J gene: TRBJ2-7
CDR3 DNA: TGTGCCAGTAGTATAGGGCTAGCGGGAGGCTACGAGCAGTACTTC
CDR3 protein: CASSIGLAGGYEQYF

V gene: TRBV6-1
clone size: .
D gene: .
J gene: TRBJ1-1
CDR3 DNA: TGTGCCAGCAGTGAAGGGTTCGGGGGCTTGGACACTGAAGCTTTCTTT
CDR3 protein: CASSEGFGGLDTEAFF

V gene: TRBV29-1
clone size: .
D gene: .
J gene: TRBJ1-2
CDR3 DNA: TGCAGCGTTGGGACGTTCAACTATGGCTACACCTTC
CDR3 protein: CSVGTFNYGYTF

V gene: TRBV6-5
clone size: .
D gene: .
J gene: TRBJ1-2
CDR3 DNA: TGTGCCAGCAGTTACGACGGTAACTATGGCTACACCTTC
CDR3 protein: CASSYDGNYGYTF

V gene: TRBV11-2
clone size: .
D gene: .
J gene: TRBJ1-3
CDR3 DNA: TGTGCCAGCAGCTTAGATTCGAGGGGGGCTGGAAACACCATATATTTT
CDR3 protein: CASSLDSRGAGNTIYF

V gene: TRBV19
clone size: once
D gene: TRBD1
J gene: TRBJ2-3
CDR3 DNA: TGTGCCAGTAGAACCGGGACAGCTAGCACAGATACGCAGTATTTT
CDR3 protein: CASRTGTASTDTQYF

V gene: TRBV5-1
clone size: .
D gene: TRBD2
J gene: TRBJ2-3
CDR3 DNA: TGCGCCAGCAGCCTCCGGACTAGCGGGAGTCAGGCAGATACGCAGTATTTT
CDR3 protein: CASSLRTSGSQADTQYF

V gene: TRBV7-9
clone size: .
D gene: TRBD1
J gene: TRBJ1-2
CDR3 DNA: TGTGCCAGCAGCTCGGACAGGACAGGCTATGGCTACACCTTC
CDR3 protein: CASSSDRTGYGYTF

V gene: TRBV27
clone size: .
D gene: .
J gene: TRBJ2-7
CDR3 DNA: TGTGCCAGCAGTTTCACTAGCCGCCACTCCTACGAGCAGTACTTC
CDR3 protein: CASSFTSRHSYEQYF

V gene: TRBV27
clone size: .
D gene: .
J gene: TRBJ2-1
CDR3 DNA: TGTGCCAGCAGTGCCCAGGGTAGCTCCTACAATGAGCAGTTCTTC
CDR3 protein: CASSAQGSSYNEQFF

V gene: TRBV6-5
clone size: .
D gene: .
J gene: TRBJ1-5
CDR3 DNA: TGTGCCAGCGGGTGGGGCGGCCAGCCCCAGCATTTT
CDR3 protein: CASGWGGQPQHF

V gene: TRBV19
clone size: .
D gene: .
J gene: TRBJ2-5
CDR3 DNA: TGTGCCAACCAAGAGACCCAGTACTTC
CDR3 protein: CANQETQYF

V gene: TRBV4-1
clone size: .
D gene: TRBD2
J gene: TRBJ2-1
CDR3 DNA: TGCGCCAGCAGCCAAGATCGGTGGCGGGGGGGCTACAATGAGCAGTTCTTC
CDR3 protein: CASSQDRWRGGYNEQFF